This T cell receptor beta chain was sequenced during a study of TIL therapy for anti-PD-1-resistant metastatic lung cancer. The V gene's germline CDR1 is SGHTA and CDR2 FQGTGA. Trimming took off 4 bases at V and 4 bases at J, with 13 bases between the two ends. CDR3 length: 14 residues. Regarding time point: pre-treatment sample, taken before nivolumab and TIL therapy. Enrollment ran from 2017 to early 2020. This was the immunoSEQ v3 assay. Measured with immunoSEQ multiplex PCR; TCRdb has only the in-frame clones, and not every one. The table includes under 70,000 clones, 70% to 75% detected once. The sample here was blood, taken at baseline. This chain links TRBV7-3 with TRBJ1-1, with D perhaps TRBD1 (5 bases). This sequence originates from a person between 25 and 79 years old with non-small cell lung cancer. Here the CDR3 DNA reads TGTGCCAGCAGCTGGGGCGGGGGAGGCACTGAAGCTTTCTTT. Translating it yields CASSWGGGGTEAFF.